This TCR beta chain was observed in a study of blood T cell repertoires in COVID-19 (TCRdb year 2020). Regarding the study in general: Collaborator samples came from the United States, Italy and Spain and covered acute and convalescent phases of COVID-19. The prospective study material was composed of cDNA or gDNA derived from T cells, B-cell-depleted T cells, or PBMCs. Subjects who had been exposed to COVID-19, were actively infected with it, or had recovered from it provided the deeply sampled blood TCRbeta repertoires that made up the dataset. The repertoires were released in a freely available public database intended as a resource for research on the immune response to SARS-CoV-2. Samples were obtained from the ongoing ImmuneRACE study (first 160 participants) and from 950 to 1,500 subjects provided by 6 global collaborators. Nearly every sample came with metadata listing a de-identified subject ID, COVID-19 status, age in years and sex. HLA class I and class II types, where available, came from metadata supplied by the sample provider rather than from assay-based typing.

This clone was seen a handful of times. Its antigen is still unknown. Base-call qualities are not available, and no considerably larger clone is one nucleotide away. In the prospective study, participants were 18 to 89 years old, resided in about 25 geographic areas of the United States, and were enrolled through a virtual design. In the prospective study, cohorts were assigned on the basis of participant-reported clinical history obtained from a screening survey and a study questionnaire. Each participant in the prospective study had whole blood, serum and a nasopharyngeal or oropharyngeal swab collected by mobile phlebotomists. Additional blood draws and questionnaires over an approximately two-month period could optionally be provided by prospective study participants. Before DNA extraction, blood samples from the prospective study were shipped at room temperature or frozen. V is pared back by 0 bases and J by 7 bases, with 17 bases lying between the germline termini. From cysteine to phenylalanine, the CDR3 is 17 amino acids long. The retained sequence is limited to the CDR3, 51 bases, with the frame set at the first base. Sequences SGHRS (CDR1) and YFSETQ (CDR2) are obtained from the germline V gene.

The full study reports these points: Clinical and demographic metadata were provided uncurated, with the amount varying by source and participant.

The immunoSEQ Assay, a bias-controlled multiplex PCR, was used to amplify TCRbeta CDR3 regions from genomic DNA. The published analysis was carried out like this. Nucleated cell counts per sample were estimated from amplification of reference gene primers within the assay. To quantify the absolute abundance of each unique TCRbeta CDR3 rearrangement, sequence reads were collapsed and filtered. For each sample, productive Simpson clonality was calculated by taking the square root of Simpson's diversity index across productive rearrangements. In its TCRdb copy, this immuneACCESS table keeps in-frame sequences only and misses some clones. Where compared with another copy, unresolved V genes explain less than half of these, and the others have no known cause. That table supplies the V and J calls and clone size; D and trimming were determined from the DNA. This sample lists 200,000 or so clones; 85% to 90% were detected once. About 2.1% of the sample is in the top ten clones.

Sequencing was performed on PBMCs or T cells enriched from blood (not recorded which). The clonotype comes from a woman aged 40 to 55 with acute COVID-19. The V and J segments used are TRBV5-1 and TRBJ1-6; TRBD1 might be the D gene, on 6 matching bases. The CDR3 corresponds to CASSLGTRQATNSPLHF. The DNA sequence is TGCGCCAGCAGCTTGGGGACTAGACAGGCTACCAATTCACCCCTCCACTTT. Reference TRBV5-1 and TRBJ1-6 genes cover what lies past the CDR3, so the full variable domain is KAGVTQTPRYLIKTRGQQVTLSCSPISGHRSVSWYQQTPGQGLQFLFEYFSETQRNKGNFPGRFSGRQFSNSRSEMNVSTLELGDSALYLCASSLGTRQATNSPLHFGNGTRLTVT.